The 24 T cell receptor beta chains below come from one sample, sequenced in a study of T cell responses to AZD1222 COVID-19 vaccine. Method: immunoSEQ multiplex PCR; TCRdb's copy keeps in-frame clones and lacks some. The sample shows around 180,000 clones, just over 85% of them seen only once. Sequencing used peripheral blood, obtained on day 0 of AZD1222 vaccination. The receptors were gathered from an adult in good health.

V is TRBV7-9 and J is TRBJ2-7; no definite D call. CDR3 length: 12 residues. The V gene's germline CDR1 is SEHNR and CDR2 FQNEAQ (reference sequence). Trimming removed 0 bases from V and 11 bases from J, with 11 bases in between. The DNA of the CDR3 is TGTGCCAGCAGCTTAGCAGGTCAAGAGGAGTACTTC. It specifies CASSLAGQEEYF. Combining the CDR3 with reference TRBV7-9 and TRBJ2-7 gives the whole variable domain DTGVSQNPRHKITKRGQNVTFRCDPISEHNRLYWYRQTLGQGPEFLTYFQNEAQLEKSRLLSDRFSAERPKGSFSTLEIQRTEQGDSAMYLCASSLAGQEEYFGPGTRLTVT.

The genes are TRBV19 and TRBJ2-1; 8 nucleotides align to TRBD2. Looked up from germline, CDR1 is LNHDA and CDR2 is SQIVND (reference sequence). CDR3 length: 13 residues. V shed 8 bases and J 4 bases; nucleotides not matched to a gene: 4. The CDR3 DNA reads TGTGCCAGTGCCGGGACTAGTTACAATGAGCAGTTCTTC. This sequence encodes CASAGTSYNEQFF.

The V and J genes are TRBV5-4 and TRBJ1-3; D is ambiguous. The V gene's germline CDR1 is SGHNT and CDR2 YYREEE (reference sequence). The CDR3 sequence is 15 residues long. With 3 bases removed from V and 2 bases from J, the gap between germline ends came to 12 bases. The CDR3 region has the DNA TGTGCCAGCAGCTCGGACTCGGCCCCTGGAAACACCATATATTTT. Residues: CASSSDSAPGNTIYF.

The chain recombines TRBV19 with TRBJ2-7, with D maybe TRBD2 (5 bases). CDR1 and CDR2 (germline): LNHDA, SQIVND (reference sequence). The V end was cut by 3 bases, the J end by 6 bases, with 12 bases between. The CDR3 runs to 13 residues. CDR3 nucleotide sequence: TGTGCCAGTAGTATCGGGGTCAGGTCCGAGCAGTACTTC. Translation: CASSIGVRSEQYF.

The chain employs TRBV7-2 and TRBJ1-2; 12 bases align to TRBD1. The V gene end was trimmed by 5 bases and the J gene end by 7 bases; junction bases not matched to a gene: 8. Germline V gene data show CDR1 as SGHTA and CDR2 as FQGNSA. This CDR3 is built from 15 residues. In DNA form, the CDR3 reads TGTGCCAGCAGCCCCACCGGGACAGGGGGCGGTGGCTACACCTTC. As protein: CASSPTGTGGGGYTF.

The chain combines TRBV7-2 with TRBJ1-2, with 7 bases aligning to TRBD1. Germline CDR1 and CDR2: SGHTA and FQGNSA. The V and J ends lost 5 bases and 4 bases, in that order; junction bases with no gene match: 10. The CDR3 covers 15 residues. CDR3 sequence reads: CASSLGRAGGYGYTF. In DNA, the CDR3 is TGTGCCAGCAGCCTCGGTCGGGCAGGGGGCTATGGCTACACCTTC.

Of note for this clone: Other DNA sequences within the sample encode an identical CDR3. The chain employs TRBV9 and TRBJ2-7, with TRBD1 matching over 7 bases. Germline V lookup: CDR1 SGDLS, CDR2 YYNGEE. V shed 3 bases and J 3 bases; nucleotides not matched to a gene: 0. The CDR3 has 12 residues. Here the CDR3 reads CASSGDSYEQYF. The CDR3 DNA follows: TGTGCCAGCAGCGGGGACAGCTACGAGCAGTACTTC.

V gene TRBV27 combines with J gene TRBJ2-4; TRBD2 agrees at 10 bases. V lost 5 bases to trimming and J lost 12 bases; unmatched junction nucleotides: 4. Germline assignment: CDR1 MNHEY and CDR2 SMNVEV (reference sequence). This CDR3 has 12 residues. The CDR3 DNA sequence: TGTGCCAGCAGTACTAGCGGGGTTGGTCAGTACTTC. Translated, it gives CASSTSGVGQYF.

This rearrangement joins TRBV5-8 to TRBJ1-2; D call uncertain. The CDR3 has 12 amino acids. CDR1 and CDR2 (germline): SGHTS, YDEGEE. Between the trimmed V and J ends, which lost 0 bases and 4 bases, there was a span of 4 bases. The CDR3 DNA reads as TGTGCCAGCAGCTTGGGGGGCTATGGCTACACCTTC. This encodes CASSLGGYGYTF.

This clone occurred a few times. At the DNA level, this CDR3 is encoded by other sequences in the same sample as well. The chain is built from TRBV14 and TRBJ2-7; weak D call: TRBD1 (8 bases). The CDR3 covers 15 residues. Germline CDR1 and CDR2: SGHDN and FVKESK. V was clipped by 2 bases and J by 4 bases, with 15 bases between them. CDR3 bases: TGTGCCAGCAGCCAAAACAGGGGGAGGGCGTACGAGCAGTACTTC. As protein: CASSQNRGRAYEQYF.

This chain connects TRBV4-1 to TRBJ1-1; D might be TRBD1 (6 bases). The CDR3 has 15 amino acids. Trimming left V 0 bases short and J 1 base short, with 9 bases between. CDR1 and CDR2 (germline): MGHRA, YSYEKL. CDR3 sequence: CASSQEGGANTEAFF. The CDR3 bases are TGCGCCAGCAGCCAAGAGGGGGGGGCGAACACTGAAGCTTTCTTT.

The chain employs TRBV2 and TRBJ1-5, with D possibly being TRBD1 (5 bases). Germline CDR1 reads SNHLY; CDR2 reads FYNNEI. The CDR3 runs 15 residues. V lost 4 bases, J lost 0 bases, and 10 bases lay in between. The CDR3 region has the DNA TGTGCCAGCAGTGGCCCAGGGCCTAGCAATCAGCCCCAGCATTTT. It is translated as CASSGPGPSNQPQHF.

This chain connects TRBV7-6 to TRBJ2-1; 10 bases fit TRBD2. V was pared by 5 bases and J by 3 bases, with 19 bases of the junction left unmatched. Looked up from germline, CDR1 is SGHVS and CDR2 is FNYEAQ. This CDR3 has 20 amino acids. Here the CDR3 DNA reads TGTGCCAGCAGCCCCTATTCGGGTAGCGGGGGGCCTACACTCTACAATGAGCAGTTCTTC. Translating gives CASSPYSGSGGPTLYNEQFF.

The chain's CDR3 is CASSSPSSGKNWYEQYF. The CDR3 DNA is TGTGCCAGCAGCTCCCCCTCCTCAGGGAAGAATTGGTACGAGCAGTACTTC. This sequence joins TRBV7-9 and TRBJ2-7, with a weak D call TRBD1 (5 bases). CDR3 length: 17 residues. Trimming pared 4 bases from V and 4 bases from J, leaving 23 bases between. Germline CDR1 SEHNR, CDR2 FQNEAQ (reference sequence).

This clone was observed a few times. The V call is TRBV5-1, the J call TRBJ2-5; no reliable D call. The CDR3 has 12 amino acids. CDR1 and CDR2 from the germline V gene are SGHRS and YFSETQ. V was clipped by 5 bases and J by 0 bases, with 5 bases between them. The CDR3 nucleotides read TGCGCCAGCAGGCCCAACCAAGAGACCCAGTACTTC. It encodes CASRPNQETQYF.

The chain has TRBV11-2 and TRBJ2-2; 8 bases are shared with TRBD2. CDR1 and CDR2 from the germline V gene are SGHAT and FQNNGV. The CDR3 runs to 16 residues. V lost 0 bases, J lost 7 bases, and 7 bases stayed unmatched. As DNA, the CDR3 is TGTGCCAGCAGCTTAGAACGGCTAGCGGGCAACGGGGAGCTGTTTTTT. Its translation is CASSLERLAGNGELFF.

The rearrangement joins TRBV4-3 to TRBJ2-7; D uncertain. There are 13 residues in the CDR3. V was cut by 0 bases and J by 5 bases, with 8 bases left in between. The germline gives CDR1 LGHNA, CDR2 YSLEER. Here the CDR3 DNA reads TGCGCCAGCAGCCAAGAATATCTGGACGAGCAGTACTTC. Its protein product is CASSQEYLDEQYF.

CDR3 DNA: TGTGCCAGCAGCTTGGGGCAGGCCCCGGGGGCCCAGCATTTT. Its protein is CASSLGQAPGAQHF. This sequence joins TRBV5-6 and TRBJ1-5; D possibly corresponds to TRBD1 (5 bases). The V end was cut by 0 bases, the J end by 11 bases, with 15 bases between. The CDR3 is made up of 14 amino acids. Germline assignment: CDR1 SGHDT and CDR2 YYEEEE.

The CDR3: CASSESNQQFF. In DNA, the CDR3 is TGCGCCAGCAGTGAGTCGAACCAGCAGTTCTTC. The rearrangement uses TRBV10-1 and TRBJ2-1; D is uncertain. Deletions cut 0 bases from V and 11 bases from J, with 5 bases between. CDR3 size: 11 residues. Germline CDR1 is WNHNN and CDR2 is SYGVQD (reference sequence).

This CDR3 reads CASSLNPDLAYEQYF. CDR3 DNA sequence: TGTGCCAGCAGCCTGAACCCGGACTTAGCCTACGAGCAGTACTTC. This chain connects TRBV9 to TRBJ2-7; possibly TRBD2 for D (5 bases). This CDR3 spans 15 amino acids. With 4 bases removed from V and 2 bases from J, the gap between germline ends came to 16 bases. Germline values: CDR1 SGDLS, CDR2 YYNGEE.

This chain links TRBV7-2 with TRBJ2-1; 8 nucleotides align to TRBD2. The germline CDR1 and CDR2 sequences are SGHTA and FQGNSA. The CDR3 contains 16 residues. V dropped 6 bases and J dropped 3; count of bases not matched to a gene: 10. CDR3 DNA: TGTGCCAGCAGGCCCACGCCGGGACTAGACTACAATGAGCAGTTCTTC. It translates to CASRPTPGLDYNEQFF.

The chain joins TRBV10-1 to TRBJ2-3; D not certain. This CDR3 region has 12 residues. Trimming took 6 bases from V and 2 from J, leaving 6 bases between them. The V gene's germline CDR1 is WNHNN and CDR2 SYGVQD (reference sequence). This CDR3 reads CASSRNTDTQYF. As DNA, the CDR3 is TGCGCCAGCAGCCGGAACACAGATACGCAGTATTTT.

This clone turned up a few times. The V call is TRBV3-1 (or the pseudogene TRBV3-2), the J call TRBJ1-1; TRBD1 might be the D (6 bases). CDR3 length equals 16 residues. Germline CDR1 is LGHDT and CDR2 is YNNKEL (reference sequence). V was clipped by 1 base and J by 2 bases, with 14 bases between them. The CDR3 region is CASSQGGGGRNTEAFF. In DNA form, the CDR3 reads TGTGCCAGCAGCCAAGGAGGGGGGGGAAGAAACACTGAAGCTTTCTTT.

This clone was seen just once. The J gene is TRBJ2-1, the V gene TRBV27, with 8 positions matching TRBD2. The ends lost 5 bases at V and 4 bases at J; junction bases unmatched: 10. Germline V gives CDR1 MNHEY, CDR2 SMNVEV (reference sequence). This CDR3 contains 16 residues. The CDR3 DNA is TGTGCCAGCAGTCCAGCGGGAGTCCGGGGGTACAATGAGCAGTTCTTC. It is translated as CASSPAGVRGYNEQFF.